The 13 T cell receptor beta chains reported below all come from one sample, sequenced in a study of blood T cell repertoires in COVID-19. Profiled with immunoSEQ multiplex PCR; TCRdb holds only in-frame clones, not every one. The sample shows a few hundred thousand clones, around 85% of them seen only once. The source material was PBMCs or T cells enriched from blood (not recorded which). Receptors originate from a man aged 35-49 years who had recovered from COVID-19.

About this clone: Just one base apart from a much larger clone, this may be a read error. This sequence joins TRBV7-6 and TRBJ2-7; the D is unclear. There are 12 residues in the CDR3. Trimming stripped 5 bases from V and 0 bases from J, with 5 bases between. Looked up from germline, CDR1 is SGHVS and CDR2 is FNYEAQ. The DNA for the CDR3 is TGTGCCAGCAGCCCGAGCTCCTACGAGCAGTACTTC. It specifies CASSPSSYEQYF.

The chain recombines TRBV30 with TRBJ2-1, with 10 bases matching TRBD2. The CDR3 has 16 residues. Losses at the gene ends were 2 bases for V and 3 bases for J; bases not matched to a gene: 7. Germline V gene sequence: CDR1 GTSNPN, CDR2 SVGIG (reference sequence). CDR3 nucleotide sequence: TGTGCCTGGAGTTCCTTAGCGGGAGGCGACTACAATGAGCAGTTCTTC. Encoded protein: CAWSSLAGGDYNEQFF.

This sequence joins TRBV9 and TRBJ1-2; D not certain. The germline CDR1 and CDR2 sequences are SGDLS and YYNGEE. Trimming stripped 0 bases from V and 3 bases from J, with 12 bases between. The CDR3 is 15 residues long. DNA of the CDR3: TGTGCCAGCAGCGTAGCAGCGGCCGGAGACTATGGCTACACCTTC. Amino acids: CASSVAAAGDYGYTF.

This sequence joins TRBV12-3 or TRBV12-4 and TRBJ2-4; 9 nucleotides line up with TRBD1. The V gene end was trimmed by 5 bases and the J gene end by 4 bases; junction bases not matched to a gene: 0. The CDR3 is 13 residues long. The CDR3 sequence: CASSGQGKNIQYF. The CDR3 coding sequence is TGTGCCAGCAGTGGACAGGGGAAAAACATTCAGTACTTC.

In DNA, the CDR3 is TGTGCCAGCAGCTCAGGGACAGGGGGCGAGCAGTACTTC. Amino acid sequence: CASSSGTGGEQYF. The rearrangement links TRBV7-3 to TRBJ2-7, with TRBD1 identical over 11 bases. The CDR3 length is 13 residues. Germline CDR1 SGHTA, CDR2 FQGTGA. V lost 4 bases to trimming and J lost 6 bases; unmatched junction nucleotides: 2.

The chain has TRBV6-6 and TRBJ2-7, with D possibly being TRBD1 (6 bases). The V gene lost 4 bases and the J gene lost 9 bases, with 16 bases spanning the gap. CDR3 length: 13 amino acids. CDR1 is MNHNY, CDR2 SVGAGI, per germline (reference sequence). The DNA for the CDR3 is TGTGCCAGCAGTTCCGGGACACCGACAGGGCAGTACTTC. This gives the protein CASSSGTPTGQYF.

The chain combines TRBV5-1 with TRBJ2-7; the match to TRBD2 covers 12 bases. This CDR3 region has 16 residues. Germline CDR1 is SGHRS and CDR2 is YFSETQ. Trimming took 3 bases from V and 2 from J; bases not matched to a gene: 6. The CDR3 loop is CASSWGLAGGPYEQYF. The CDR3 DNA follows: TGCGCCAGCAGCTGGGGTCTAGCGGGAGGGCCCTACGAGCAGTACTTC.

DNA for the CDR3: TGTGCCAGTAGTATAGGAGGCGGTCGGAACACTGAAGCTTTCTTT. Translated: CASSIGGGRNTEAFF. The chain joins TRBV19 to TRBJ1-1; D gene unclear. CDR1 is LNHDA, CDR2 SQIVND, per germline (reference sequence). Trimming stripped 1 base from V and 1 base from J, with 10 bases between. The CDR3 contains 15 residues. Complete variable domain (other parts from reference TRBV19 and TRBJ1-1): DGGITQSPKYLFRKEGQNVTLSCEQNLNHDAMYWYRQDPGQGLRLIYYSQIVNDFQKGDIAEGYSVSREKKESFPLTVTSAQKNPTAFYLCASSIGGGRNTEAFFGQGTRLTVV.

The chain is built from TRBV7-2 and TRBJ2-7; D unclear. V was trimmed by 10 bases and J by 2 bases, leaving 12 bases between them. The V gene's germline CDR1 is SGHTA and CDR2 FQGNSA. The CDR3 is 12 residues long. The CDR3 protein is CATGGGTYEQYF. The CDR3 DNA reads TGTGCCACCGGTGGCGGAACCTACGAGCAGTACTTC.

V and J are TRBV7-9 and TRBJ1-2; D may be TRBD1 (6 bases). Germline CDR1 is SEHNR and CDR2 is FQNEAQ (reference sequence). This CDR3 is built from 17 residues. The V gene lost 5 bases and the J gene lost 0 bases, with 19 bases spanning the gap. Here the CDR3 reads CASSSSVRTDANYGYTF. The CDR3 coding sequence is TGTGCCAGCAGCAGTAGCGTTCGGACAGACGCTAACTATGGCTACACCTTC. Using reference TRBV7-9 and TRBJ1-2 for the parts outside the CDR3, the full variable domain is DTGVSQNPRHKITKRGQNVTFRCDPISEHNRLYWYRQTLGQGPEFLTYFQNEAQLEKSRLLSDRFSAERPKGSFSTLEIQRTEQGDSAMYLCASSSSVRTDANYGYTFGSGTRLTVV.

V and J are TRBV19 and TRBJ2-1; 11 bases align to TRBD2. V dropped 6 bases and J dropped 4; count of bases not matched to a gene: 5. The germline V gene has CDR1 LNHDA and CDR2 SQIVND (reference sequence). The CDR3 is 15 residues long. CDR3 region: CASSWGLADYNEQFF. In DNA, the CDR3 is TGTGCCAGTAGCTGGGGACTAGCGGATTACAATGAGCAGTTCTTC.

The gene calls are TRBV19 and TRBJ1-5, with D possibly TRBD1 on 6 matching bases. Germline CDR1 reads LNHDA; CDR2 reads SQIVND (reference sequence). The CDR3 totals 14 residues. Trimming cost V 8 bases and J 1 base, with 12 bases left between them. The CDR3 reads CASAGTSSNQPQHF. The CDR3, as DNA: TGTGCCAGTGCCGGGACATCAAGCAATCAGCCCCAGCATTTT.

The CDR3 DNA reads as TGTGCCAGCAGTGAAGCTGGGACAGGGTGGGTCTACGAGCAGTACTTC. Translation gives CASSEAGTGWVYEQYF. V and J are TRBV6-1 and TRBJ2-7; 9 nucleotides match TRBD1. The CDR3 is 16 residues long. With 0 bases clipped from V and 3 bases from J, the junction kept 6 bases outside the gene matches. From germline, CDR1 is MNHNS and CDR2 SASEGT.